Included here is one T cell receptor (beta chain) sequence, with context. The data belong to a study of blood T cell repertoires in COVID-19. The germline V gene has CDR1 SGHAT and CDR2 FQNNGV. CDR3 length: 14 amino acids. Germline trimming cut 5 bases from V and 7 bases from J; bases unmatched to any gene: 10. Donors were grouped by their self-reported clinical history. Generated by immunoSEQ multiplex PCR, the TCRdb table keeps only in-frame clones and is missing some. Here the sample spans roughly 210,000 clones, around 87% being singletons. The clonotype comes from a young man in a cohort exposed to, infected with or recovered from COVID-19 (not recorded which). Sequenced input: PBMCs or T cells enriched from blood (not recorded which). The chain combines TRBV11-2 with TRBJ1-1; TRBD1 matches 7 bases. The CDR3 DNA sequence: TGTGCCAGCAGCCGAATTACAGGGGCCGATGAAGCTTTCTTT. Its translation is CASSRITGADEAFF.